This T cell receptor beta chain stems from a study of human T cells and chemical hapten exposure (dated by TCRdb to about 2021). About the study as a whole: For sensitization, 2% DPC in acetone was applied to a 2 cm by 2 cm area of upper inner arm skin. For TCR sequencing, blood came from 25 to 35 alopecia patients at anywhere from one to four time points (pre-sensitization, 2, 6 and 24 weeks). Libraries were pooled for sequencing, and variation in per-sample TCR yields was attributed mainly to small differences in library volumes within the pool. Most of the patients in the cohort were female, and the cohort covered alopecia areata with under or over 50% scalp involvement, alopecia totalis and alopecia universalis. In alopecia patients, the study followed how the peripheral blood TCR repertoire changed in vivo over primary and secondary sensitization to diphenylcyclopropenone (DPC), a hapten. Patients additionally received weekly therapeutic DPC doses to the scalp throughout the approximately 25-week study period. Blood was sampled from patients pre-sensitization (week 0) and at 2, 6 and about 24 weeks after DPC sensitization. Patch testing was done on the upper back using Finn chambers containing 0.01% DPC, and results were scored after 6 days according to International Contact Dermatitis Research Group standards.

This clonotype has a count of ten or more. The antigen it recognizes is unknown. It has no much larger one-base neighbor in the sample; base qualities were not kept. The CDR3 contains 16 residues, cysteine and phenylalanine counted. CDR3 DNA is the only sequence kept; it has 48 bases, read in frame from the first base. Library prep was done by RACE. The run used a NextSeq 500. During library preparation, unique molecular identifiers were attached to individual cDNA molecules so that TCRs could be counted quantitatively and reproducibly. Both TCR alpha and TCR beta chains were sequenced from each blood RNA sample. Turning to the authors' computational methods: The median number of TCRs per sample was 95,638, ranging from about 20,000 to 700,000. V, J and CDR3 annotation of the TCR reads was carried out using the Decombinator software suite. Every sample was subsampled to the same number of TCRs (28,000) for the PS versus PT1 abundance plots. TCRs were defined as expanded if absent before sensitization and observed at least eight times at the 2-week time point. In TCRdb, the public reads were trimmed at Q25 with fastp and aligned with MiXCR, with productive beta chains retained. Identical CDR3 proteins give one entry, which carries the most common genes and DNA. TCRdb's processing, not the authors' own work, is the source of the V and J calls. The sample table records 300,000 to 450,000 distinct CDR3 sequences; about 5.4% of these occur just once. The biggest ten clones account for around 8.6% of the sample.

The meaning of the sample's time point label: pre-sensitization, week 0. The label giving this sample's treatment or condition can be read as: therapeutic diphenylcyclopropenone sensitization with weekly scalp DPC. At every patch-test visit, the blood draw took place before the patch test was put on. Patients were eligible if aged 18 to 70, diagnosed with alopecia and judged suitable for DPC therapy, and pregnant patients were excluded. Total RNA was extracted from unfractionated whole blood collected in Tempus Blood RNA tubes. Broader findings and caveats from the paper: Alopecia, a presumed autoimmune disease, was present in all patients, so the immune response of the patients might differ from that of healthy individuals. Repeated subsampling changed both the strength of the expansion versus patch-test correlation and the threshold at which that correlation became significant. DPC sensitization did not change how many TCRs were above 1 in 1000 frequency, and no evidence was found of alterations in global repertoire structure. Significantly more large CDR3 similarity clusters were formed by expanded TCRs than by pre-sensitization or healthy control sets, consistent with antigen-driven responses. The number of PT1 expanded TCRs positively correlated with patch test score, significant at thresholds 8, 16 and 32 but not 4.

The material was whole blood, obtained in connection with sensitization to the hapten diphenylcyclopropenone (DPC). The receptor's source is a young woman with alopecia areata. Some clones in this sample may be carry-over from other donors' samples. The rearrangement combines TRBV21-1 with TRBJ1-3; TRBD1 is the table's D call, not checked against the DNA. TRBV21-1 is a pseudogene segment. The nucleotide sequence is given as TGTGCCAGCAGCTCCCCGGAGGCAGGGACTGGAAACACCATATATTTT. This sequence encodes CASSSPEAGTGNTIYF.